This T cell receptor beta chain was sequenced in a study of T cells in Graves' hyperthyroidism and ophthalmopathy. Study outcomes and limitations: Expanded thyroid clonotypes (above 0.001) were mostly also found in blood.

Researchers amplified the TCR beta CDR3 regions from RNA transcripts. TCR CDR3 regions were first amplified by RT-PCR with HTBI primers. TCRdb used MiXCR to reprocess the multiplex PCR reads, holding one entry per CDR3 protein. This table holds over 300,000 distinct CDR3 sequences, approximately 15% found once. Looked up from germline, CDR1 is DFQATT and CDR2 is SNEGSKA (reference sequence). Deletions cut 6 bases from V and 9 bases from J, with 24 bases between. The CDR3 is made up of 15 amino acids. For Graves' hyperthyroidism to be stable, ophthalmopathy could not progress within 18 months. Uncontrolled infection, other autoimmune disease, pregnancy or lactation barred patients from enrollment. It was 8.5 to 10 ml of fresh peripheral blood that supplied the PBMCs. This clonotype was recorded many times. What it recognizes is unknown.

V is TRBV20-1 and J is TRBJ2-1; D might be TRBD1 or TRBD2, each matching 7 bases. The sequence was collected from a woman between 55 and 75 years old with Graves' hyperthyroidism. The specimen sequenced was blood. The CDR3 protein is CSATRGDSASGEQFF. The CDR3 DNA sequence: TGCAGTGCAACCAGGGGGGACTCCGCTAGCGGTGAGCAGTTCTTC.